The 19 T cell receptor beta chains reported below all come from one sample, sequenced in a study of cytomegalovirus exposure and HLA in healthy donors. The PCR ran on 60 Vbeta and 13 Jbeta primers. Sequencing was performed with immunoSEQ multiplex PCR; in TCRdb, only in-frame clones are kept and a portion is missing. The repertoire holds more than 150,000 clones, with about 85% as singletons. Sequencing was carried out using PBMCs. The source of these receptors is a man between 50 and 59 years old in good health and CMV-seropositive.

Note on this clone: The same CDR3 can be traced to other DNA sequences in this sample. This chain uses TRBV7-3 with TRBJ2-7; D is uncertain. CDR3 length: 13 amino acids. V lost 1 base, J lost 4 bases, and 8 bases lay in between. Looked up from germline, CDR1 is SGHTA and CDR2 is FQGTGA. CDR3 sequence reads: CASSLNPGYEQYF. For the CDR3, the DNA is TGTGCCAGCAGCTTAAATCCGGGTTACGAGCAGTACTTC.

The chain has TRBV5-1 and TRBJ2-3, with unresolved D. This CDR3 comprises 14 residues. Trimming left V 3 bases short and J 2 bases short, with 10 bases between. Germline V lookup: CDR1 SGHRS, CDR2 YFSETQ. CDR3 residues: CASSSLGPTDTQYF. The CDR3 bases are TGCGCCAGCAGCTCCTTGGGCCCCACAGATACGCAGTATTTT.

V gene TRBV9 combines with J gene TRBJ2-1; D is possibly TRBD1 (5 bases). The germline V gene has CDR1 SGDLS and CDR2 YYNGEE. The ends were cut back, 0 bases at V and 6 bases at J, with 10 bases in the middle. This CDR3 has 14 amino acids. The CDR3 region has the DNA TGTGCCAGCAGCGTAGATGGCAGGGTCAATGAGCAGTTCTTC. Translating gives CASSVDGRVNEQFF.

This chain links TRBV5-1 with TRBJ1-4; TRBD1 aligns across 7 bases. Germline CDR1 SGHRS, CDR2 YFSETQ. J lost 5 bases, V lost 3 bases, and 7 bases had no gene match. CDR3 size: 15 residues. Here the CDR3 reads CASSSETGTNEKLFF. The CDR3 nucleotides read TGCGCCAGCAGCTCAGAGACAGGGACGAATGAAAAACTGTTTTTT.

The genes are TRBV2 and TRBJ1-4; D is perhaps TRBD1 (6 bases). Per germline, CDR1 SNHLY and CDR2 FYNNEI. V lost 5 bases to trimming and J lost 7 bases, with 14 bases between them. The CDR3 runs 14 residues. CDR3 DNA sequence: TGTGCCAGCAGTACACAGGGTCCGACTGAAAAACTGTTTTTT. Protein: CASSTQGPTEKLFF. The variable domain in full, completed from reference TRBV2 and TRBJ1-4, reads EPEVTQTPSHQVTQMGQEVILRCVPISNHLYFYWYRQILGQKVEFLVSFYNNEISEKSEIFDDQFSVERPDGSNFTLKIRSTKLEDSAMYFCASSTQGPTEKLFFGSGTQLSVL.

J is TRBJ2-4 and V is TRBV30; 10 bases are a match to TRBD1. The V segment lost 3 bases and the J segment 10 bases; nucleotides outside the gene matches: 6. This CDR3 spans 13 amino acids. In germline, CDR1 is GTSNPN, CDR2 SVGIG (reference sequence). The CDR3 loop is CAWSPGQGRIQYF. In DNA form, the CDR3 reads TGTGCCTGGAGCCCGGGACAGGGGCGGATTCAGTACTTC.

The rearrangement joins TRBV27 to TRBJ2-2; 7 positions match TRBD1. Germline CDR1 and CDR2: MNHEY and SMNVEV (reference sequence). This CDR3 is 15 amino acids long. V lost 6 bases to trimming and J lost 3 bases; unmatched junction nucleotides: 7. This CDR3 is CASRLTGLDTGELFF. CDR3 in DNA: TGTGCCAGCAGACTGACAGGGCTGGACACCGGGGAGCTGTTTTTT.

This chain links TRBV11-2 with TRBJ2-3; D perhaps matches TRBD2 (5 bases). The length of the CDR3 is 15 residues. Germline loops: CDR1 SGHAT, CDR2 FQNNGV. V was clipped by 5 bases and J by 1 base, with 13 bases between them. As DNA, the CDR3 is TGTGCCAGCAGCCCCGTCGGGATGGGCACAGATACGCAGTATTTT. Amino acids: CASSPVGMGTDTQYF.

The chain combines TRBV2 with TRBJ2-1; 7 bases match TRBD2. The CDR3 contains 14 residues. In germline, CDR1 is SNHLY, CDR2 FYNNEI. V shed 4 bases, J shed 10 bases, and the junction held 10 bases outside the gene matches. Here the CDR3 reads CASSAQPGGREQFF. The CDR3 DNA sequence: TGTGCCAGCAGTGCACAACCGGGAGGCAGGGAGCAGTTCTTC.

The J gene is TRBJ2-1, the V gene TRBV11-2; 12 nucleotides align to TRBD1. CDR3 length: 15 residues. V shed 5 bases, J shed 6 bases, and the junction held 5 bases outside the gene matches. CDR1 is SGHAT and CDR2 is FQNNGV in the germline V gene. In DNA form, the CDR3 reads TGTGCCAGCAGCGCGGGACAGGGGGCCTCCAATGAGCAGTTCTTC. Its translation is CASSAGQGASNEQFF.

The chain has TRBV19 and TRBJ2-7; TRBD2 agrees at 8 bases. This CDR3 has 13 residues. The germline V gene encodes CDR1 LNHDA and CDR2 SQIVND (reference sequence). J gave up 3 bases and V 5 bases, and 3 bases lay outside the gene matches. For the CDR3, the DNA is TGTGCCAGTAGTTCCGGGACTAGCTACGAGCAGTACTTC. Translation: CASSSGTSYEQYF.

The rearrangement links TRBV2 to TRBJ1-5; D unresolved. CDR1 SNHLY and CDR2 FYNNEI come from the germline V gene. The V end was cut by 6 bases, the J end by 3 bases, with 15 bases between. The CDR3 length is 15 residues. The CDR3 here is CASRRFQSDNQPQHF. The DNA for the CDR3 is TGTGCCAGCAGGAGGTTCCAGTCGGACAATCAGCCCCAGCATTTT.

The CDR3 reads CASTPRTGSDYTGELFF. CDR3 nucleotides: TGCGCCAGCACCCCGAGGACAGGGAGCGATTACACCGGGGAGCTGTTTTTT. The chain has TRBV5-1 and TRBJ2-2, with 8 bases fitting TRBD1. The germline V gene encodes CDR1 SGHRS and CDR2 YFSETQ. CDR3 length equals 17 residues. The ends lost 6 bases at V and 3 bases at J; junction bases unmatched: 13.

The V and J genes are TRBV6-5 and TRBJ2-2, with 7 bases lining up with TRBD2. This CDR3 has 16 residues. Losses at the gene ends were 0 bases for V and 2 bases for J; bases not matched to a gene: 3. Germline CDR1 and CDR2: MNHEY and SVGAGI. The CDR3 sequence is CASSYSPSGNTGELFF. The DNA for the CDR3 is TGTGCCAGCAGTTACTCCCCTAGCGGAAACACCGGGGAGCTGTTTTTT.

This clone was seen a single time. V is TRBV7-2 and J is TRBJ1-2, with D uncertain. V was shortened by 0 bases and J by 7 bases, with 18 bases between the two germline ends. Germline CDR1 reads SGHTA; CDR2 reads FQGNSA. The CDR3 covers 16 residues. The CDR3 bases are TGTGCCAGCAGCTTAGCTTCAGGCCGAATCCCTTTTGGCTACACCTTC. It translates to CASSLASGRIPFGYTF.

V and J are TRBV2 and TRBJ1-3, with TRBD1 identical over 8 bases. The CDR3 spans 17 residues. Germline CDR1 SNHLY, CDR2 FYNNEI. V shed 3 bases and J 2 bases; nucleotides not matched to a gene: 9. The CDR3: CASSDLGQVIPGNTIYF. In nucleotides, the CDR3 is TGTGCCAGCAGTGATCTGGGACAGGTGATTCCTGGAAACACCATATATTTT.

This clone was counted a few times. The V gene is TRBV6-1, the J gene TRBJ2-3; the D gene is possibly TRBD2 (5 bases). Trimming removed 0 bases at V and 8 bases at J, with 9 bases between. The V gene's germline CDR1 is MNHNS and CDR2 SASEGT. The CDR3 covers 13 residues. The CDR3 DNA follows: TGTGCCAGCAGTGAAGCCCTAGCCGGTACGCAGTATTTT. It yields the protein CASSEALAGTQYF.

The chain combines TRBV6-1 with TRBJ1-2, with D hard to call. From germline, CDR1 is MNHNS and CDR2 SASEGT. The V and J ends lost 0 bases and 8 bases respectively, with 16 bases between them. This CDR3 comprises 15 residues. The CDR3 reads CASSEAGDPLRGYTF. For the CDR3, the DNA is TGTGCCAGCAGTGAAGCTGGAGACCCCTTGAGAGGCTACACCTTC.

The V call is TRBV18, the J call TRBJ1-4; D is possibly TRBD1 (6 bases). Trimming pared 3 bases from V and 0 bases from J, leaving 23 bases between. Germline V CDR1 and CDR2: KGHSH, LQKENI. CDR3 length equals 20 residues. CDR3 sequence reads: CASSPTIAGGSGATNEKLFF. In DNA form, the CDR3 reads TGTGCCAGCTCACCGACGATCGCGGGGGGCTCAGGAGCAACTAATGAAAAACTGTTTTTT.